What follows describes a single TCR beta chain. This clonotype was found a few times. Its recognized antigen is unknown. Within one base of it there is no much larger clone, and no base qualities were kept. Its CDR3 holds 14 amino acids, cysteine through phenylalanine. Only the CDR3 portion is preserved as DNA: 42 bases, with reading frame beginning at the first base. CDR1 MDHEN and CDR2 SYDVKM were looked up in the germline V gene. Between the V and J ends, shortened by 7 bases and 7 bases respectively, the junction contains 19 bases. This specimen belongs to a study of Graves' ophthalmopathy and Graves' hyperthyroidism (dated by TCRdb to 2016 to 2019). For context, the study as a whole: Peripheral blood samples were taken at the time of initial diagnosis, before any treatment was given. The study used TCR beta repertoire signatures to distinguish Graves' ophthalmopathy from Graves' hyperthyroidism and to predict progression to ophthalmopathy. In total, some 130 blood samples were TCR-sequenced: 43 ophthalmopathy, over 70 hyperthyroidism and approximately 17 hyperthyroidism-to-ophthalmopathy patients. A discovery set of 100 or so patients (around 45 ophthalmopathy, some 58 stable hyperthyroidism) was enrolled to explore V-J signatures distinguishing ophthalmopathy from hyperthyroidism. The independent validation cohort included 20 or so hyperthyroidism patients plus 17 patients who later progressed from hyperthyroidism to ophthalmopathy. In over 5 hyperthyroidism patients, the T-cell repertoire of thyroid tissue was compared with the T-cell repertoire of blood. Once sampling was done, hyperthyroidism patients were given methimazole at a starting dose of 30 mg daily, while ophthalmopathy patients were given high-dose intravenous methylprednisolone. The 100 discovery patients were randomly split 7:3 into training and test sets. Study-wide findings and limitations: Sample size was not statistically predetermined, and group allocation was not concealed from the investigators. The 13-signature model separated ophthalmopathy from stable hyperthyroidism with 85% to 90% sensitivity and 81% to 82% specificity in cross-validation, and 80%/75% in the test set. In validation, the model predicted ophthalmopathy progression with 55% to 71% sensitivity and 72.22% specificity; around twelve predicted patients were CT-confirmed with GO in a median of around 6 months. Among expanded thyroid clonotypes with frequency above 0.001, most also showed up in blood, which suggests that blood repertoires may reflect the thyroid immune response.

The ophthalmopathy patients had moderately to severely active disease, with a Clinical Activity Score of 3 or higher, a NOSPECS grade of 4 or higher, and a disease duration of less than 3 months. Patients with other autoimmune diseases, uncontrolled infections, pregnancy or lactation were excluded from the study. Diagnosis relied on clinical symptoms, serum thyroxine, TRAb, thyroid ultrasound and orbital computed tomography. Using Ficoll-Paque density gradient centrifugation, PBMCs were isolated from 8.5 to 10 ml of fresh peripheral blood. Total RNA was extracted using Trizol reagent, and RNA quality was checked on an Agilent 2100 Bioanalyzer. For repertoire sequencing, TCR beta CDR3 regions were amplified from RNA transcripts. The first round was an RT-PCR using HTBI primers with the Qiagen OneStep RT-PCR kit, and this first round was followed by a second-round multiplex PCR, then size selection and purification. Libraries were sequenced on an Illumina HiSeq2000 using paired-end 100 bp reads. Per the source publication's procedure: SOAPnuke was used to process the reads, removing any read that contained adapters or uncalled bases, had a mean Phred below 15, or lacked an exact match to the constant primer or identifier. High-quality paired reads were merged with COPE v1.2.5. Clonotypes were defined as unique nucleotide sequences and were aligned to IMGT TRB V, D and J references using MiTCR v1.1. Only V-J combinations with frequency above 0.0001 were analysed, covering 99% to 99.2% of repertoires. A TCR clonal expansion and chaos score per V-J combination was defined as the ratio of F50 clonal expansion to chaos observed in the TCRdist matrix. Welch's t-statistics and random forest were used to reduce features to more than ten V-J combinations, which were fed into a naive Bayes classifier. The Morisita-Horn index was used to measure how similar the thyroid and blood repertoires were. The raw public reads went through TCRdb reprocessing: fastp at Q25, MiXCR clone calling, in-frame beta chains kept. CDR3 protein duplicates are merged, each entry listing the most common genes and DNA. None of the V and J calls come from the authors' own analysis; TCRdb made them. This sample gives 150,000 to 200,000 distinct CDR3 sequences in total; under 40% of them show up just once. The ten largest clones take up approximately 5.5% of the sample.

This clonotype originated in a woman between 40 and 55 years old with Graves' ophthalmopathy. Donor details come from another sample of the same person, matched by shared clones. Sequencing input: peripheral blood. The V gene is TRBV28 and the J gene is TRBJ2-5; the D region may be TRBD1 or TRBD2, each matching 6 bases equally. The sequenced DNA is TGTGCCAGCACCCCTACGGGGGCCCCGGGGACCCAGTACTTC. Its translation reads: CASTPTGAPGTQYF.